The clone carrying this T cell receptor beta chain was counted ten times or more. The antigen remains undetermined. The V and J ends lost 4 bases and 6 bases, in that order; junction bases with no gene match: 11. The CDR3 consists of 16 residues. Per germline, CDR1 GTSNPN and CDR2 SVGIG (reference sequence). The TCR library protocol was used to attach unique molecular identifiers. These identifiers were attached to individual cDNA molecules. TCRdb itself ran the 5' RACE reads through MiXCR, one entry per CDR3 protein. The repertoire has fewer than 85,000 distinct CDR3 sequences, 12% to 15% of them found once; the top ten carry about 1.5%. The entry originates in a study of early T cells in non-severe SARS-CoV-2 infection. Study as a whole: Alpha and beta chains were unpaired, from unsorted whole-blood bulk RNA. Points from the study as a whole: Using VDJdb, the matching emphasized anti-spike CD8 responses while missing private and CD4 specificities.

Sequenced input: whole blood. This chain connects TRBV30 to TRBJ2-3; TRBD2 aligns across 12 bases. This receptor was obtained from an adult who was a healthcare worker with PCR-confirmed SARS-CoV-2 infection or an uninfected control (not recorded which). CDR3 bases: TGTGCCTGGAAATCAGGGACTAGCGGGTCGAGGGATACGCAGTATTTT. The encoded protein is CAWKSGTSGSRDTQYF.